The clone carrying this T cell receptor beta chain has more than one count but fewer than ten. What it binds is not known. Its ends do not fully match the called genes, so a read error is possible. Primers: 60 Vbeta forward and 13 Jbeta reverse. TCRdb's table, derived via immunoSEQ multiplex PCR, lists solely in-frame clones and lacks some. The sample lists over 150,000 clones, around 74% occurring once. Per germline, CDR1 SGHTA and CDR2 FQGTGA. CDR3 size: 19 residues. This entry comes from a study of cytomegalovirus exposure and HLA in healthy donors. Background on the study: The roughly 120 million unique TCR beta sequences, from roughly 180 million T cells, were found by an earlier analysis. Findings and caveats of the study: Roughly 170 TCR beta chains were listed as cytomegalovirus-associated. Later analysis identified several of the most significant clusters that appeared linked to common viral pathogens. Later on, analysis showed that most CMV-associated TCR beta chains appeared to be HLA-restricted.

This chain joins TRBV7-3 and TRBJ2-6; 9 bases match TRBD2. The sequenced sample consisted of PBMCs. The receptor was derived from a man between 18 and 35 years old in good health and CMV-seronegative. The CDR3 is CASSLLPIAGVSGANGLTF. The CDR3, as DNA: TGTGCCAGCAGCCTCCTTCCAATAGCGGGGGTCTCTGGGGCCAACGGCCTGACTTTC.